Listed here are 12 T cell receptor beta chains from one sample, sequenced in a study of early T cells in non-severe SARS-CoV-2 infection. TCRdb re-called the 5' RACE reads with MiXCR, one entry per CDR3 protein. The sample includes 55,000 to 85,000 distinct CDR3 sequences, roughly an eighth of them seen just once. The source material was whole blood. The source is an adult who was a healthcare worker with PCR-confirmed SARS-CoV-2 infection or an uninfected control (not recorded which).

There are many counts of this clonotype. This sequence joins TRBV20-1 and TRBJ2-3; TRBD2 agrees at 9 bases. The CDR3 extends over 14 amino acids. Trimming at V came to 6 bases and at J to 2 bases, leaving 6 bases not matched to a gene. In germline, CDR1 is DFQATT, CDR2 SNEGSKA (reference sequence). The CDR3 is CSARRLAATDTQYF. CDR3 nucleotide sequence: TGCAGTGCCCGAAGACTAGCGGCCACAGATACGCAGTATTTT.

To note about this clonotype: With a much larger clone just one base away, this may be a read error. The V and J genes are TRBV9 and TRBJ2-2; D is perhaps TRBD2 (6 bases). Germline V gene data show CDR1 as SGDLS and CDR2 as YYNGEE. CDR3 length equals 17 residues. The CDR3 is CDSSNSYGGSRTGELFF. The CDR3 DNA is TGTGACAGCAGCAATAGCTACGGAGGGTCGCGCACCGGGGAGCTGTTTTTT.

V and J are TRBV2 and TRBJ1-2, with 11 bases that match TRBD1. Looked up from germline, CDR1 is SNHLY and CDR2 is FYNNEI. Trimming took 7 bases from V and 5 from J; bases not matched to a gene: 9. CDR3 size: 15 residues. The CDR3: CASTLGQGVGYGYTF. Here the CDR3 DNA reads TGTGCCAGCACCCTGGGACAGGGGGTAGGGTATGGCTACACCTTC.

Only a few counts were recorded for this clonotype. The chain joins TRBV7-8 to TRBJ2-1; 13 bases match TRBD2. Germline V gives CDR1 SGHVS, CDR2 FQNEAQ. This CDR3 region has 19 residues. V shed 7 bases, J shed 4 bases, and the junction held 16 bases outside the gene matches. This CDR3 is CASMLGLAGAPPPYNEQFF. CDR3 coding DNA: TGTGCCAGCATGCTAGGACTAGCGGGGGCCCCGCCCCCTTACAATGAGCAGTTCTTC.

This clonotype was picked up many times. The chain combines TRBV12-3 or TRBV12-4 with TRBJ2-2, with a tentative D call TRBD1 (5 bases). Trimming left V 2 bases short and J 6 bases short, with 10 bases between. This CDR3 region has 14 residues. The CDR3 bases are TGTGCCAGCAGTTTACAGGGATGGTCCGGGGAGCTGTTTTTT. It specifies CASSLQGWSGELFF.

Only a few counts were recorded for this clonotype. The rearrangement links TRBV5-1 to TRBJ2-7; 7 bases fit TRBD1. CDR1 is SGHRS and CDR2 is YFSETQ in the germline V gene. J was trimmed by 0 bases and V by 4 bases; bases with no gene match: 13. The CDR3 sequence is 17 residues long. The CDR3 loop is CASSQPRQGQYSYEQYF. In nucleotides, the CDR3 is TGCGCCAGCAGCCAACCTAGACAGGGACAGTACTCCTACGAGCAGTACTTC.

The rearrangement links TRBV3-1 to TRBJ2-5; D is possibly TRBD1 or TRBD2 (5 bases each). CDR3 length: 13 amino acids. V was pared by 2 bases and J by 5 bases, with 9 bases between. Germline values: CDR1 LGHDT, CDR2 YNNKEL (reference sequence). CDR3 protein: CASSQPGQETQYF. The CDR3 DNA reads TGTGCCAGCAGCCAACCGGGGCAGGAGACCCAGTACTTC.

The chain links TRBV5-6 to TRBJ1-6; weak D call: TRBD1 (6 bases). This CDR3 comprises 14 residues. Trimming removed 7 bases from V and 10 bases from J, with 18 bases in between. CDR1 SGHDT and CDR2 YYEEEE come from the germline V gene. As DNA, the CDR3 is TGTGCCAGCGGACACTCCGGGACAAGGTCACCCCTCCACTTT. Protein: CASGHSGTRSPLHF. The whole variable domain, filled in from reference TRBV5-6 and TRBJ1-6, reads DAGVTQSPTHLIKTRGQQVTLRCSPKSGHDTVSWYQQALGQGPQFIFQYYEEEERQRGNFPDRFSGHQFPNYSSELNVNALLLGDSALYLCASGHSGTRSPLHFGNGTRLTVT.

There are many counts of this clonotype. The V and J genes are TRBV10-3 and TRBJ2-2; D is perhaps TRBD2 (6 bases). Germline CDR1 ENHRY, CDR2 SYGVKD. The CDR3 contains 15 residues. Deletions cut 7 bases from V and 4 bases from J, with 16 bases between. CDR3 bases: TGTGCCATCACTCCGACTAGGGAGATCACCGGGGAGCTGTTTTTT. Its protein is CAITPTREITGELFF.

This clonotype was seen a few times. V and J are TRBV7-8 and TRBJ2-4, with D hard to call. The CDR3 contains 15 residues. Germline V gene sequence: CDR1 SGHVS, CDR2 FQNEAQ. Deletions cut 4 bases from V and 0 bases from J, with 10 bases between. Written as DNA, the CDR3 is TGTGCCAGCAGCTCGGATATGCTAGCCAAAAACATTCAGTACTTC. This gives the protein CASSSDMLAKNIQYF.

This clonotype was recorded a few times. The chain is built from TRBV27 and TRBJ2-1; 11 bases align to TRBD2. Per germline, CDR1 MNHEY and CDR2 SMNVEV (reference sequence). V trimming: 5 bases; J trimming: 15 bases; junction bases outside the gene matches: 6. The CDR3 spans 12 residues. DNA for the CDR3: TGTGCCAGCAGTCTAGCGGGGGGCCCCCTGTTCTTC. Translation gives CASSLAGGPLFF.

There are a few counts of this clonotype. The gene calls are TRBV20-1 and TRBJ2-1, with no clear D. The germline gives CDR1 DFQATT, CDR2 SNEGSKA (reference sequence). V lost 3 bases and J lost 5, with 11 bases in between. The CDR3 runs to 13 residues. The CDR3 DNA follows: TGCAGTGCTAGGGTCTTAACTAACAATGAGCAGTTCTTC. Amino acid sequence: CSARVLTNNEQFF.